This T cell receptor (beta chain) was captured in a study of Ad26.COV2.S vaccination and SARS-CoV-2 variants. As for the study in general: Intramuscularly, Ad26.COV2.S was given either once or twice, 56 days apart.

The treatment was: 15 to 20 received Ad26.COV2.S at low or high dose, single or two shots; about 5 received placebo; per-sample allocation not given. Sampling happened 63 days after the first vaccine or placebo injection. Trimming cost V 2 bases and J 1 base, with 6 bases left between them. The V gene's germline CDR1 is MNHEY and CDR2 SVGEGT. The CDR3 is 14 amino acids. TCRdb's table, derived via immunoSEQ multiplex PCR, lists solely in-frame clones and lacks some. This sample has around 300,000 clones, with 75% to 90% found just once. This receptor was taken from a person aged 18-60 years who received the Ad26.COV2.S COVID-19 vaccine or a placebo. The chain combines TRBV6-2 or TRBV6-3 with TRBJ1-5, with D unclear. This material consisted of peripheral blood, taken in a trial of Ad26.COV2.S vaccine versus placebo. The chain's CDR3 is CASSYLDSNQPQHF. The CDR3 nucleotides are TGTGCCAGCAGTTACCTAGACAGCAATCAGCCCCAGCATTTT.